These 13 T cell receptor beta chains came from one sample sequenced in a study of blood T cell repertoires in COVID-19. TCRdb's copy holds only in-frame clones and misses some; the assay was immunoSEQ multiplex PCR. The sample shows approximately 97,000 clones, almost 90% of them seen only once. Sequencing was performed on peripheral blood. The receptors here all came from a man in his fifties with COVID-19, enrolled during active disease.

A few counts support this clone. The V and J genes are TRBV4-2 and TRBJ1-5; 8 bases are a match to TRBD1. This CDR3 comprises 15 residues. The trim removed 3 bases at V and 7 bases at J, leaving 8 bases unmatched. From germline, CDR1 is LGHNA and CDR2 YNFKEQ. The CDR3 region is CASSQTDRGWQPQHF. The DNA for the CDR3 is TGTGCCAGCAGCCAGACCGACAGGGGTTGGCAGCCCCAGCATTTT.

The gene calls are TRBV5-6 and TRBJ1-2, with TRBD1 matching over 10 bases. V trimming: 0 bases; J trimming: 8 bases; junction bases outside the gene matches: 4. The CDR3 is 14 residues long. The germline V gene has CDR1 SGHDT and CDR2 YYEEEE. The chain's CDR3 is CASSLGQGAGGYTF. The CDR3 coding sequence is TGTGCCAGCAGCTTGGGACAGGGGGCAGGAGGCTACACCTTC.

The chain couples TRBV7-9 to TRBJ2-2; D possibly corresponds to TRBD1 (6 bases). Germline V gene sequence: CDR1 SEHNR, CDR2 FQNEAQ (reference sequence). V lost 6 bases, J lost 6 bases, and 17 bases lay in between. This CDR3 contains 15 residues. In DNA form, the CDR3 reads TGTGCCAGCAGACAGGGATTCGGTAGCGCCGGGGAGCTGTTTTTT. As protein: CASRQGFGSAGELFF.

The V and J genes are TRBV6-5 and TRBJ2-7; 8 nucleotides agree with TRBD1. The CDR3 spans 14 residues. CDR1 and CDR2 (germline): MNHEY, SVGAGI. With V trimmed by 6 bases and J by 4 bases, 8 bases remained unmatched. In DNA, the CDR3 is TGTGCCAGCAGGGGAGGACAGGGTTCGTACGAGCAGTACTTC. Protein sequence: CASRGGQGSYEQYF.

The gene calls are TRBV6-2 or TRBV6-3 and TRBJ1-5; 8 bases are shared with TRBD1. After removal of 2 bases from V and 7 bases from J, the junction contained 7 bases not matched to a gene. In germline, CDR1 is MNHEY, CDR2 SVGEGT. The CDR3 consists of 15 residues. The CDR3 loop reads CASSYAGQGGQPQHF. In nucleotides, the CDR3 is TGTGCCAGCAGTTACGCCGGACAGGGTGGCCAGCCCCAGCATTTT.

This chain joins TRBV4-1 and TRBJ1-4; D perhaps matches TRBD1 (6 bases). This CDR3 comprises 16 residues. Germline CDR1 and CDR2: MGHRA and YSYEKL. V lost 3 bases and J 6 bases, leaving 17 bases between the germline ends. CDR3 amino acids: CASSHAYRVFDEKLFF. The CDR3 nucleotides read TGCGCCAGCAGCCACGCTTACAGGGTGTTTGATGAAAAACTGTTTTTT.

The chain is built from TRBV10-3 and TRBJ1-1; D is ambiguous. The V gene's germline CDR1 is ENHRY and CDR2 SYGVKD. The CDR3 length is 13 residues. The V end lost 3 bases, the J end lost 1 base, and 6 bases lay between the germline ends. The CDR3 sequence is CAISDIQNTEAFF. CDR3 in DNA: TGTGCCATCAGTGACATCCAGAACACTGAAGCTTTCTTT.

This chain links TRBV7-8 with TRBJ1-6, with D perhaps TRBD1 (5 bases). Between the trimmed V and J ends, which lost 1 base and 7 bases, there was a span of 11 bases. CDR1 SGHVS and CDR2 FQNEAQ come from the germline V gene. CDR3 size: 15 residues. The CDR3 region is CASSLGAGRNSPLHF. The CDR3 coding sequence is TGTGCCAGCAGCTTAGGGGCAGGGAGGAATTCACCCCTCCACTTT.

J is TRBJ2-5 and V is TRBV20-1; D is unresolved. The germline V gene has CDR1 DFQATT and CDR2 SNEGSKA (reference sequence). Trimming pared 3 bases from V and 5 bases from J, leaving 4 bases between. The CDR3 loop spans 10 amino acids. CDR3 in DNA: TGCAGTGCTAGTGCGGAGACCCAGTACTTC. Amino acid sequence: CSASAETQYF.

The chain carries TRBV5-1 and TRBJ2-7, with unresolved D. The CDR3 spans 12 residues. CDR1 and CDR2 from the germline V gene are SGHRS and YFSETQ. The V gene lost 0 bases and the J gene lost 4 bases, with 5 bases spanning the gap. CDR3 bases: TGCGCCAGCAGCTTGGGAGGATACGAGCAGTACTTC. Protein product: CASSLGGYEQYF.

The V gene is TRBV5-8, the J gene TRBJ2-3; D may be TRBD1 (6 bases). V dropped 4 bases and J dropped 3 bases, with 18 bases sitting between them. CDR1 SGHTS and CDR2 YDEGEE come from the germline V gene. CDR3 size: 16 residues. This chain's CDR3 is CASSPRAGQWTDTQYF. The CDR3, as DNA: TGTGCCAGCAGCCCCAGGGCTGGACAGTGGACAGATACGCAGTATTTT.

J is TRBJ1-2 and V is TRBV3-1 (or the pseudogene TRBV3-2); D unclear. The CDR3 loop spans 14 amino acids. CDR1 is LGHDT and CDR2 is YNNKEL in the germline V gene (reference sequence). V gave up 1 base and J gave up 0 bases, with 6 bases separating them. CDR3 sequence (DNA): TGTGCCAGCAGCCAAGTGGCCGCTAACTATGGCTACACCTTC. Amino acid sequence: CASSQVAANYGYTF.

This rearrangement joins TRBV5-5 to TRBJ2-7; 8 bases map to TRBD1. The germline V gene has CDR1 SGHKS and CDR2 YYEKEE (reference sequence). The CDR3 sequence is 16 residues long. The V and J ends lost 5 bases and 3 bases, in that order; junction bases with no gene match: 13. The CDR3 here is CASSKLLGDRYYEQYF. Here the CDR3 DNA reads TGTGCCAGCAGTAAATTGTTGGGGGACAGGTACTACGAGCAGTACTTC. The full variable domain, with the rest looked up from reference TRBV5-5 and TRBJ2-7, is DAGVTQSPTHLIKTRGQQVTLRCSPISGHKSVSWYQQVLGQGPQFIFQYYEKEERGRGNFPDRFSARQFPNYSSELNVNALLLGDSALYLCASSKLLGDRYYEQYFGPGTRLTVT.